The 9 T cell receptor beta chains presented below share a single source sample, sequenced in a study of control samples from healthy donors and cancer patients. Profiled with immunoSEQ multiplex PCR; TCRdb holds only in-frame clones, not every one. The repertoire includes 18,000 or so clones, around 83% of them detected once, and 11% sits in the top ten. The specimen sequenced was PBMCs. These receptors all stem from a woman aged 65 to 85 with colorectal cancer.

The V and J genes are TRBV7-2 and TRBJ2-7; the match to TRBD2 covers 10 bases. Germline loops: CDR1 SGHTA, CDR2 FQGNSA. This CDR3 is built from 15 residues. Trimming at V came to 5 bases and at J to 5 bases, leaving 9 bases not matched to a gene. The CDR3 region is CASSRSSGSFNEQYF. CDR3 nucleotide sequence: TGTGCCAGCAGCCGCTCTAGCGGGAGCTTCAACGAGCAGTACTTC.

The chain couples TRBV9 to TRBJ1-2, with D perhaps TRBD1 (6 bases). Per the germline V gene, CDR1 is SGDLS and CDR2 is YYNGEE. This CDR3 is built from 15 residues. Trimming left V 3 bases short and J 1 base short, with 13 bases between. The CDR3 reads CASSALTGLNYGYTF. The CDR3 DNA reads TGTGCCAGCAGCGCGCTGACAGGACTTAACTATGGCTACACCTTC.

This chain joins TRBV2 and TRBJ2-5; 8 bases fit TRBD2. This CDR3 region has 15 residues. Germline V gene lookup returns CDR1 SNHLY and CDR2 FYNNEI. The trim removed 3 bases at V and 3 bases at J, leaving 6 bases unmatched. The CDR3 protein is CASSDRAGGEETQYF. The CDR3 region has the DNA TGTGCCAGCAGTGACCGCGCGGGAGGTGAAGAGACCCAGTACTTC.

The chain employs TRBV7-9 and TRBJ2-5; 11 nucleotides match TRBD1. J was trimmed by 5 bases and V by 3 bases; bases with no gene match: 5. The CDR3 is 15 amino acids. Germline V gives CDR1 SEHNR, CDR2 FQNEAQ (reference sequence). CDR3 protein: CASSFGTGGWETQYF. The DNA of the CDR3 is TGTGCCAGCAGCTTCGGGACAGGGGGATGGGAGACCCAGTACTTC.

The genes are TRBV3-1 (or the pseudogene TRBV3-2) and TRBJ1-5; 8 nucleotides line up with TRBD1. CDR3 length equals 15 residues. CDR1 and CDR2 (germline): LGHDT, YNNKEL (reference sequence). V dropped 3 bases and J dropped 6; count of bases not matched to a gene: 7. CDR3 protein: CASSQDRVGGQPQHF. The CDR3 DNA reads TGTGCCAGCAGCCAGGACAGGGTCGGGGGTCAGCCCCAGCATTTT.

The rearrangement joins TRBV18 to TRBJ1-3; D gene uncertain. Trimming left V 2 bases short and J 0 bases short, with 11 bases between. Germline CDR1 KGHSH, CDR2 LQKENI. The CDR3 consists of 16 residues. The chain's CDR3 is CASSPDGLLSGNTIYF. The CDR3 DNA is TGTGCCAGCTCACCAGACGGCCTCCTCTCTGGAAACACCATATATTTT.

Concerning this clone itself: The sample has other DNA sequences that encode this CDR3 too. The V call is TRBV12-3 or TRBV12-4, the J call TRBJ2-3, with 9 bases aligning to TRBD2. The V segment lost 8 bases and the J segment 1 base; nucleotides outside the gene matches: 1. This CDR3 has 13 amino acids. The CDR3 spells CASRLAGTDTQYF. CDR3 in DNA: TGTGCCAGCCGACTAGCGGGCACAGATACGCAGTATTTT.

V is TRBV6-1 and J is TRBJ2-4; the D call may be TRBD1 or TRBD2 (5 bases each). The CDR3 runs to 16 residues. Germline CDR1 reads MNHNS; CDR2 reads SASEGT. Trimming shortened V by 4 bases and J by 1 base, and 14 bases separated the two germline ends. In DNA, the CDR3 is TGTGCCAGCAGTGGCCGGGACCCGAGGGCCAAAAACATTCAGTACTTC. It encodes CASSGRDPRAKNIQYF.

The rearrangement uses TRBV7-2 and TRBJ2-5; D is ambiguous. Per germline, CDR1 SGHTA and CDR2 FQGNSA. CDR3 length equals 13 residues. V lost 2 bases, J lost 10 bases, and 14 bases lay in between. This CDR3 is CASSLWSNWGQYF. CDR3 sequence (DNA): TGTGCCAGCAGCTTATGGTCTAATTGGGGCCAGTACTTC.